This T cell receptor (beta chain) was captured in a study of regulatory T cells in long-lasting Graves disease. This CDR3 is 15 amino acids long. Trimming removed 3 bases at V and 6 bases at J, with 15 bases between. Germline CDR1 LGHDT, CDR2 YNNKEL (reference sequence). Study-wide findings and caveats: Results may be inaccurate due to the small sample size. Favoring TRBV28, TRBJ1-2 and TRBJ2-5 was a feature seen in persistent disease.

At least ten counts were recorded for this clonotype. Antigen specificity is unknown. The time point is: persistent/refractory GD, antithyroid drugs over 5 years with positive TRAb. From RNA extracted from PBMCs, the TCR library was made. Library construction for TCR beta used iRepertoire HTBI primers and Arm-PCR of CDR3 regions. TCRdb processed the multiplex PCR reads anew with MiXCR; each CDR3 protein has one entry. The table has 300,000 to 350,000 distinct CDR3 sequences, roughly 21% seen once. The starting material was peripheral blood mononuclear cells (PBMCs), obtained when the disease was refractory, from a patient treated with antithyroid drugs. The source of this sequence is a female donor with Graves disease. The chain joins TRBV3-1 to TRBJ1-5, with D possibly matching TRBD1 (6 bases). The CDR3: CASSHASGTPQPQHF. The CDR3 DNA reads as TGTGCCAGCAGCCACGCCTCTGGGACACCTCAGCCCCAGCATTTT. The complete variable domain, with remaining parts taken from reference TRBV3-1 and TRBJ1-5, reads DTAVSQTPKYLVTQMGNDKSIKCEQNLGHDTMYWYKQDSKKFLKIMFSYNNKELIINETVPNRFSPKSPDKAHLNLHINSLELGDSAVYFCASSHASGTPQPQHFGDGTRLSIL.